The clone carrying this T cell receptor beta chain was observed a few times. Antigen: not known. This CDR3 comprises 16 residues. V lost 2 bases, J lost 5 bases, and 7 bases stayed unmatched. From germline, CDR1 is LGHNA and CDR2 YSLEER. The sample comes from a study of blood T cells in healthy people across ages. Study information: There was about one barcoded beta molecule captured by template switching per two T cells.

Sample-barcoded 5' priming and a J-beta primer mix drove a second PCR of about 6 to 12 cycles. TCRdb reprocessed the 5' RACE reads via MiXCR and lists one record per CDR3 protein. The sample yields 1.5 million to 2 million distinct CDR3 sequences, more than 35% seen once. Study-level points and caveats: Older age went with lower TCR beta diversity per million T cells, in a roughly linear way. Versus aged donors, long-lived donors had higher diversity and more naive CD4+ cells.

Ranging in age from about 6 to 95, the donors were healthy Caucasian individuals from Russia. The TCR comes from a human donor in good health. The J gene is TRBJ2-5, the V gene TRBV4-3; 11 bases are a match to TRBD2. Sequencing was done on a sample of blood. CDR3 residues: CASSQYSGGARETQYF. CDR3 sequence (DNA): TGCGCCAGCAGCCAATATAGCGGGGGGGCTAGGGAGACCCAGTACTTC.